The 22 T cell receptor beta chains below all came from one sample that was sequenced in a study of cytotoxic CD8 clonotypes in ibrutinib-treated CLL. Libraries were prepared by immunoSEQ multiplex PCR; TCRdb keeps only in-frame clonotypes and omits some of them. The sample records around 130,000 clones, less than 90% being singletons. The specimen was PBMCs, collected after 24 months of ibrutinib treatment. Every receptor here comes from a human donor with chronic lymphocytic leukemia.

This chain connects TRBV5-1 to TRBJ1-4; the D gene is possibly TRBD1 (5 bases). CDR1 is SGHRS, CDR2 YFSETQ, per germline. V was pared by 0 bases and J by 2 bases, with 8 bases between. The CDR3 runs 15 residues. The CDR3 nucleotides read TGCGCCAGCAGCTTGGGAGACAGCACTAATGAAAAACTGTTTTTT. Translating gives CASSLGDSTNEKLFF.

The J gene is TRBJ2-5, the V gene TRBV7-2; perhaps TRBD2 as D (6 bases). CDR1 and CDR2 from the germline V gene are SGHTA and FQGNSA. This CDR3 is built from 13 residues. Trimming left V 2 bases short and J 7 bases short, with 11 bases between. CDR3 sequence: CASSLPQEGTQYF. The CDR3, as DNA: TGTGCCAGCAGCTTACCACAGGAGGGGACCCAGTACTTC.

The rearrangement links TRBV7-2 to TRBJ1-4; D is unresolved. The length of the CDR3 is 14 residues. V lost 0 bases to trimming and J lost 5 bases, with 7 bases between them. Germline CDR1 SGHTA, CDR2 FQGNSA. This CDR3 is CASSLASRNEKLFF. CDR3 coding DNA: TGTGCCAGCAGCTTAGCCTCCAGGAATGAAAAACTGTTTTTT.

This chain connects TRBV28 to TRBJ1-3; D gene unclear. CDR3 size: 14 residues. Germline V CDR1 and CDR2: MDHEN, SYDVKM. The V end was cut by 6 bases, the J end by 0 bases, with 9 bases between. The CDR3, as DNA: TGTGCCAGCAGGCCGGTCTCCTCTGGAAACACCATATATTTT. It codes for CASRPVSSGNTIYF.

The chain carries TRBV11-3 and TRBJ2-2; D assignment may be TRBD1 or TRBD2 (6 bases each). The V and J ends lost 5 bases and 3 bases respectively, with 19 bases between them. CDR3 length: 17 residues. CDR1 and CDR2 from the germline V gene are SGHNT and YENEEA. The CDR3 spells CASSPTSVRGDTGELFF. The CDR3 DNA follows: TGTGCCAGCAGCCCTACATCCGTAAGGGGGGACACCGGGGAGCTGTTTTTT.

The chain recombines TRBV5-1 with TRBJ1-4; tentative D call: TRBD1 (5 bases). CDR1 SGHRS and CDR2 YFSETQ come from the germline V gene. The CDR3 totals 16 residues. Trimming shortened V by 0 bases and J by 0 bases, and 9 bases separated the two germline ends. The CDR3 nucleotides are TGCGCCAGCAGCTTGGGGCTGGGGGCAACTAATGAAAAACTGTTTTTT. This codes for CASSLGLGATNEKLFF.

V and J are TRBV7-6 and TRBJ1-5, with D perhaps matching TRBD1 (5 bases). This CDR3 contains 14 residues. Trimming shortened V by 2 bases and J by 5 bases, and 10 bases separated the two germline ends. Per germline, CDR1 SGHVS and CDR2 FNYEAQ. DNA for the CDR3: TGTGCCAGCAGCTTAACGCAGGGAGATCAGCCCCAGCATTTT. It is translated as CASSLTQGDQPQHF.

This clone was observed a handful of times. The chain carries TRBV19 and TRBJ1-6; D might be TRBD1 (5 bases). Trimming shortened V by 5 bases and J by 15 bases, and 20 bases separated the two germline ends. CDR1 LNHDA and CDR2 SQIVND come from the germline V gene (reference sequence). CDR3 length: 14 amino acids. The CDR3 region is CASSSMVTPGNLHF. The CDR3 DNA is TGTGCCAGTAGTTCAATGGTCACCCCAGGGAACCTCCACTTT.

The chain joins TRBV5-1 to TRBJ2-5; 10 bases are shared with TRBD1. V shed 2 bases, J shed 0 bases, and the junction held 4 bases outside the gene matches. CDR1 is SGHRS, CDR2 YFSETQ, per germline. The CDR3 totals 16 residues. CDR3 coding DNA: TGCGCCAGCAGCTTCCGGGACAGGGGCAACCAAGAGACCCAGTACTTC. Its translation is CASSFRDRGNQETQYF. The full variable domain, its missing parts supplied by reference TRBV5-1 and TRBJ2-5, is KAGVTQTPRYLIKTRGQQVTLSCSPISGHRSVSWYQQTPGQGLQFLFEYFSETQRNKGNFPGRFSGRQFSNSRSEMNVSTLELGDSALYLCASSFRDRGNQETQYFGPGTRLLVL.

The chain joins TRBV19 to TRBJ1-1; weak D call: TRBD1 (6 bases). Germline assignment: CDR1 LNHDA and CDR2 SQIVND (reference sequence). The CDR3 is made up of 13 amino acids. V was clipped by 5 bases and J by 6 bases, with 13 bases between them. This chain's CDR3 is CASSWGASSEAFF. CDR3 bases: TGTGCCAGTAGTTGGGGGGCCTCATCTGAAGCTTTCTTT.

The chain has TRBV7-2 and TRBJ2-1; 10 nucleotides agree with TRBD2. Trimming at V came to 1 base and at J to 10 bases, leaving 16 bases not matched to a gene. The CDR3 totals 18 residues. Germline V gene sequence: CDR1 SGHTA, CDR2 FQGNSA. In DNA, the CDR3 is TGTGCCAGCAGCTTAGGGCGTTCTAGCGGGGGCCCAAACGAGGAGCAGTTCTTC. Encoded protein: CASSLGRSSGGPNEEQFF.

The chain has TRBV5-6 and TRBJ2-5; D not certain. Germline V gene data show CDR1 as SGHDT and CDR2 as YYEEEE. This CDR3 is built from 14 residues. Trimming pared 1 base from V and 4 bases from J, leaving 11 bases between. CDR3: CASSLLGNRETQYF. The CDR3 bases are TGTGCCAGCAGCTTGTTGGGGAACAGAGAGACCCAGTACTTC. Combining the CDR3 with reference TRBV5-6 and TRBJ2-5 gives the whole variable domain DAGVTQSPTHLIKTRGQQVTLRCSPKSGHDTVSWYQQALGQGPQFIFQYYEEEERQRGNFPDRFSGHQFPNYSSELNVNALLLGDSALYLCASSLLGNRETQYFGPGTRLLVL.

The V call is TRBV5-4, the J call TRBJ1-1; 7 bases are a match to TRBD1. V shed 6 bases, J shed 1 base, and the junction held 12 bases outside the gene matches. The CDR3 totals 16 residues. Per the germline V gene, CDR1 is SGHNT and CDR2 is YYREEE (reference sequence). The CDR3 spells CASTLGAGGPNTEAFF. The CDR3 DNA reads as TGTGCCAGCACCCTTGGGGCAGGGGGGCCGAACACTGAAGCTTTCTTT.

This rearrangement joins TRBV7-2 to TRBJ1-2; the D is unclear. This CDR3 has 15 residues. Germline V CDR1 and CDR2: SGHTA, FQGNSA. V lost 4 bases, J lost 8 bases, and 20 bases lay in between. The CDR3 protein is CASSSSPGIERGYTF. CDR3 sequence (DNA): TGTGCCAGCAGCTCCTCCCCGGGGATAGAACGGGGCTACACCTTC.

The V call is TRBV6-1, the J call TRBJ2-2; 8 nucleotides match TRBD1. The germline V gene has CDR1 MNHNS and CDR2 SASEGT. Trimming cost V 6 bases and J 4 bases; bases outside gene matches: 4. The CDR3 runs 14 residues. The CDR3 sequence is CASRGQVATGELFF. The CDR3 bases are TGTGCCAGCAGGGGACAGGTGGCCACCGGGGAGCTGTTTTTT.

The chain combines TRBV6-5 with TRBJ2-3; the D gene is possibly TRBD1 (6 bases). The V end lost 5 bases, the J end lost 0 bases, and 12 bases lay between the germline ends. There are 15 residues in the CDR3. CDR1 is MNHEY and CDR2 is SVGAGI in the germline V gene. CDR3 sequence: CASSRTASSTDTQYF. In DNA, the CDR3 is TGTGCCAGCAGTCGGACAGCGTCTAGCACAGATACGCAGTATTTT.

This chain joins TRBV5-1 and TRBJ2-3, with 10 bases fitting TRBD2. V shed 0 bases and J 4 bases; nucleotides not matched to a gene: 17. The CDR3 runs to 20 residues. Germline CDR1 and CDR2: SGHRS and YFSETQ. As DNA, the CDR3 is TGCGCCAGCAGCTTGGCCGTGGGTGCTAGCGGGGGTTCATGGGCAGATACGCAGTATTTT. Translation: CASSLAVGASGGSWADTQYF.

The chain joins TRBV28 to TRBJ1-1; the D is unclear. Germline V gene sequence: CDR1 MDHEN, CDR2 SYDVKM. CDR3 length: 14 amino acids. Trimming took off 2 bases at V and 5 bases at J, with 12 bases between the two ends. CDR3 sequence: CASSLGERRTEAFF. The CDR3 DNA follows: TGTGCCAGCAGTTTAGGAGAGAGGAGGACTGAAGCTTTCTTT.

V usage is TRBV18 and J usage is TRBJ2-1; 7 positions match TRBD2. Germline assignment: CDR1 KGHSH and CDR2 LQKENI. The ends lost 3 bases at V and 9 bases at J; junction bases unmatched: 11. This CDR3 has 15 residues. CDR3 sequence (DNA): TGTGCCAGCTCACCGGCAAGCGGGGCTGGGGGTGAGCAGTTCTTC. Residues: CASSPASGAGGEQFF.

The genes are TRBV28 and TRBJ2-4; D remains ambiguous. CDR1 and CDR2 (germline): MDHEN, SYDVKM. V was trimmed by 3 bases and J by 0 bases, leaving 9 bases between them. This CDR3 is 15 amino acids long. This chain's CDR3 is CASSLVGLAKNIQYF. CDR3 bases: TGTGCCAGCAGTTTGGTAGGTCTAGCCAAAAACATTCAGTACTTC.

The J gene is TRBJ2-4, the V gene TRBV27; weak D call: TRBD2 (6 bases). CDR3 length: 15 amino acids. V was pared by 7 bases and J by 3 bases, with 16 bases between. In germline, CDR1 is MNHEY, CDR2 SMNVEV (reference sequence). CDR3 sequence: CASTSSGGNKNIQYF. The CDR3, as DNA: TGTGCCAGCACTAGTTCGGGCGGGAACAAAAACATTCAGTACTTC.

The chain recombines TRBV6-5 with TRBJ1-5; the match to TRBD1 covers 7 bases. The germline gives CDR1 MNHEY, CDR2 SVGAGI. V lost 6 bases to trimming and J lost 4 bases; unmatched junction nucleotides: 6. The CDR3 contains 14 residues. The CDR3 protein is CASSLGQRNQPQHF. In DNA, the CDR3 is TGTGCCAGCAGCCTGGGACAGAGAAATCAGCCCCAGCATTTT.